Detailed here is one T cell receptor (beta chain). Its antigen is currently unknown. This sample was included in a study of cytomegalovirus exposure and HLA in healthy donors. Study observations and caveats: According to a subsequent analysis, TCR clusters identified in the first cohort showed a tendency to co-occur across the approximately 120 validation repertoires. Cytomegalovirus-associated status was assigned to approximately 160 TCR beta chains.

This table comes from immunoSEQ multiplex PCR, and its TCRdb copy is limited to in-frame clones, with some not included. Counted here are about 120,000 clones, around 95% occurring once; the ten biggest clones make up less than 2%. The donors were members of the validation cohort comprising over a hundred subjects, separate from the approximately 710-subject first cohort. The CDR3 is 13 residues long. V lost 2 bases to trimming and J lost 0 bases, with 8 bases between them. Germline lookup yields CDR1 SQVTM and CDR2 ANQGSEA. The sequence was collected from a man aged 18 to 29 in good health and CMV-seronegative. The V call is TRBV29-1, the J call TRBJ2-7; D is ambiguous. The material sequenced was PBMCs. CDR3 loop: CSVESASSYEQYF. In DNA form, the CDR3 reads TGCAGCGTTGAAAGTGCTAGCTCCTACGAGCAGTACTTC.